This is a list of T cell receptor beta chains from one sample in a study of shared clonotypes between healthy human individuals. Using immunoSEQ multiplex PCR, the repertoire was profiled, and TCRdb retains in-frame clones only, with some absent. The data hold hundreds of thousands of clones, with around 96% observed a single time. Material: naive CD8+ T cells sorted from blood. The receptors were sampled from a man aged 25 to 45 in good health. Both conserved end residues are part of each CDR3. A D gene is named only where the DNA matches it firmly.

j_gene | d_gene | v_gene | CDR3aa | CDR3nt
TRBJ2-7 | . | TRBV19 | CASSETGGAYEQYF | TGTGCCAGTAGTGAGACAGGTGGGGCCTACGAGCAGTACTTC
TRBJ1-1 | . | TRBV11-2 | CASSLSGGGGTEAFF | TGTGCCAGCAGCTTATCGGGGGGAGGAGGCACTGAAGCTTTCTTT
TRBJ2-2 | TRBD1 | TRBV5-1 | CASSRTGDDTGELFF | TGCGCCAGCAGCCGGACAGGGGACGACACCGGGGAGCTGTTTTTT
TRBJ2-7 | . | TRBV5-1 | CASSLDGRGYEQYF | TGCGCCAGCAGCTTGGACGGGAGAGGCTACGAGCAGTACTTC
TRBJ2-2 | . | TRBV5-1 | CASSLILGTGELFF | TGCGCCAGCAGCTTGATTCTCGGAACCGGGGAGCTGTTTTTT
TRBJ2-1 | . | TRBV14 | CASSPAREQFF | TGTGCCAGCAGCCCAGCTCGCGAGCAGTTCTTC
TRBJ2-7 | TRBD2 | TRBV4-2 | CASSPLAGAYEQYF | TGTGCCAGCAGCCCACTAGCGGGAGCCTACGAGCAGTACTTC
TRBJ2-3 | TRBD1 | TRBV27 | CASRTGVTDTQYF | TGTGCCAGCAGAACAGGGGTCACAGATACGCAGTATTTT
TRBJ1-2 | . | TRBV5-4 | CASSLDAGTYGYTF | TGTGCCAGCAGCTTGGATGCAGGGACCTATGGCTACACCTTC
TRBJ2-1 | . | TRBV27 | CASSLWGDQFF | TGTGCCAGCAGTTTATGGGGGGATCAGTTCTTC
TRBJ2-1 | TRBD2 | TRBV7-9 | CASRLTGTSLNEQFF | TGTGCCAGCAGATTAACCGGGACTAGCCTAAATGAGCAGTTCTTC
TRBJ2-7 | TRBD2 | TRBV10-2 | CASTFGIAGGVEQYF | TGCGCCAGCACCTTCGGAATAGCGGGAGGTGTCGAGCAGTACTTC
TRBJ2-6 | . | TRBV30 | CAWSAGTGANVLTF | TGTGCCTGGAGCGCAGGGACCGGGGCCAACGTCCTGACTTTC
TRBJ1-1 | TRBD1 | TRBV5-1 | CASSRRAGGMTEAFF | TGCGCCAGCAGCCGGAGGGCAGGGGGCATGACTGAAGCTTTCTTT